Listed below are T cell receptor beta chains from one sample, sequenced in a study of neurological immune-mediated disorders. Via MiXCR, TCRdb re-called the 5' RACE reads, giving one row per CDR3 protein. Altogether about 50,000 distinct CDR3 sequences are present, approximately 16% being singletons, with the ten largest covering roughly 4.5%. The specimen was PBMCs. These TCRs come from a man in his sixties in good health. Both conserved end residues are trimmed from each CDR3.

v_call	j_call	cdr3_aa
TRBV9	TRBJ2-7	ASSVAPSSHYEQY
TRBV29-1	TRBJ1-1	SGQTELNTEAF
TRBV20-1	TRBJ1-1	SAFSGLGVTEAF
TRBV10-3	TRBJ1-1	AINRGGTEAF
TRBV18	TRBJ1-6	ASSPGQLGEALH
TRBV27	TRBJ2-5	ASSFYRGIGETQY
TRBV19	TRBJ2-7	ASSPRNSYEQY
TRBV29-1	TRBJ1-3	SVEPTGAGNTIY
TRBV6-2/TRBV6-3	TRBJ2-3	ASSYGTFPDTQY
TRBV25-1	TRBJ1-1	ASSDRGRGNTEAF
TRBV5-1	TRBJ2-1	ATRTGNEQF
TRBV21-1	TRBJ2-5	ASSKENTEQETQY
TRBV12-3/TRBV12-4	TRBJ2-7	ASSFSGRHEQY
TRBV2	TRBJ2-7	ASNGDSSYEQY
TRBV29-1	TRBJ2-5	SVERGAVGETQY
TRBV7-2	TRBJ2-1	ASSLGVNEQF
TRBV7-2	TRBJ1-6	ASSLTGPGGSPLH
TRBV10-3	TRBJ2-1	AITSDLSYNEQF
TRBV5-1	TRBJ2-3	ASGIGLAAADTQY
TRBV5-4	TRBJ2-1	ASSLGPGDYNEQF
TRBV4-2	TRBJ2-3	ASSQKSGGQGITSTDTQY
TRBV29-1	TRBJ2-3	SAGTSGTDTQY
TRBV2	TRBJ2-7	ASKKDRSYEQY
TRBV6-2/TRBV6-3	TRBJ1-2	ASSTPTVPYGYT
TRBV3-1	TRBJ2-7	ASSQEGRPYEQY
TRBV28	TRBJ2-5	ASKGSLGIQETQY
TRBV7-6	TRBJ2-6	ASSSSSRSSGANVLT
TRBV20-1	TRBJ2-1	SARAASGRAEQF
TRBV20-1	TRBJ2-3	SARDERREAPYSTDTQY
TRBV10-1	TRBJ2-5	ASRPGLAGGQRETQY